Detailed here is one T cell receptor beta chain. This clonotype showed up many times. It has no known antigen specificity. Per-nucleotide qualities are absent, and no much larger clonotype sits a single base away. This was a case-control study nested in a cohort of healthcare workers in London, UK, who had nasopharyngeal swab PCR tests and blood samples taken every week. Between 23 and 31 March 2020, the week of the UK lockdown, healthcare workers were enrolled and then followed up weekly for as long as 16 weeks. The protocol used for the library was 5' RACE. Sequenced using a NextSeq 500. Unique molecular identifiers were attached to individual cDNA molecules in the TCR library protocol so that sequencing error and PCR bias could be corrected. TCR alpha and beta chains were both sequenced, and the abundances of alpha and beta sequences in each sample were closely correlated with each other. On the study's bioinformatics: V gene, J gene and CDR3 annotation of TCR sequences was performed with Decombinator V4. Expanded TCRs were defined as changing significantly between any two time points under a Poisson model with p below 0.0001. TCR abundances were normalised to the total number of TCRs sequenced per sample and were expressed as counts per million. TRAV1-2 paired with TRAJ12, TRAJ20 or TRAJ33 defined MAIT TCRs, while TRAV10 paired with TRAJ18 defined iNKT TCRs. A search of VDJdb, accessed on 1 November 2021, was run for TCRs annotated to CMV, EBV and SARS-CoV-2, with TCRs annotated for multiple antigens excluded. The public reads were quality trimmed at Q25 with fastp and then assembled into clones with MiXCR by TCRdb, keeping productive beta chains. CDR3 protein duplicates are merged, each entry listing the most common genes and DNA. The V and J calls follow TCRdb's processing rather than the paper's. For this sample the table gives approximately 75,000 distinct CDR3 sequences, of which roughly 4.9% were detected only once. The ten biggest clones cover 3.5% to 4% of the sample.

This sample is part of a study of early T cells in non-severe SARS-CoV-2 infection (dated by TCRdb to the early 2020s). Broadly, across the study: Because TCR sequencing relied on bulk RNA taken from unsorted whole blood, pairing of alpha and beta chains was not possible. Study-level results and caveats: VDJdb matching was skewed toward anti-spike CD8 responses and likely underestimated virus-specific expansions by missing private and CD4 specificities.

V was cut back by 2 bases and J by 4 bases, leaving a gap of 15 bases between them. The germline V gene encodes CDR1 SGHRS and CDR2 YFSETQ. Measured from the cysteine to the phenylalanine, the CDR3 is 15 residues long. Kept here is only the CDR3 DNA, which spans 45 bases and is read in frame from base 1. This receptor was taken from an adult who was a healthcare worker with PCR-confirmed SARS-CoV-2 infection or an uninfected control (not recorded which). The donor label of this sample is uncertain. The source was whole blood, collected at baseline. The chain joins TRBV5-1 to TRBJ1-1; TRBD1 is perhaps the D gene, given 5 matching bases. The CDR3 here reads CASSFSRQGATEAFF. The DNA is TGCGCCAGCAGCTTTTCTCGGCAGGGCGCCACTGAAGCTTTCTTT. The CDR3 plus the reference TRBV5-1 and TRBJ1-1 genes for the other parts give the full variable domain: KAGVTQTPRYLIKTRGQQVTLSCSPISGHRSVSWYQQTPGQGLQFLFEYFSETQRNKGNFPGRFSGRQFSNSRSEMNVSTLELGDSALYLCASSFSRQGATEAFFGQGTRLTVV.